This T cell receptor beta chain was identified during a study of blood T cell repertoires in COVID-19. Study details: Samples came from the United States, Italy and Spain, spanning acute and convalescent COVID-19. The cDNA or gDNA used as material had been derived from T cells, B-cell-depleted T cells, or PBMCs.

Authors' analysis steps: Reference gene primer amplification yielded estimated nucleated cell counts. TCRdb's table, derived via immunoSEQ multiplex PCR, lists solely in-frame clones and lacks some. The DNA was the basis for D and trimming; V, J and clone size are from that table. The table has under 35,000 clones, roughly 86% seen once. In germline, CDR1 is SGHTA, CDR2 FQGNSA. V lost 10 bases and J lost 2; bases outside the gene matches: 6. The CDR3 consists of 13 residues. This clone was counted a few times. Sequenced input: peripheral blood. The clonotype originates from a human donor with active COVID-19. The donor label of this sample is uncertain. The chain joins TRBV7-2 to TRBJ2-7; 9 bases line up with TRBD1. CDR3 DNA: TGTGCCACCGGCCGGGACAGGGCCTACGAGCAGTACTTC. Its protein product is CATGRDRAYEQYF.